This T cell receptor beta chain was obtained from a study of blood T cell repertoires in COVID-19. About the study: The origin of the acute and convalescent COVID-19 samples was the United States, Italy and Spain. T cells, B-cell-depleted T cells, or PBMCs supplied cDNA or gDNA.

As handled by the study authors: Amplification with reference gene primers provided the estimates of nucleated cell counts. Sequencing was performed with immunoSEQ multiplex PCR; in TCRdb, only in-frame clones are kept and a portion is missing. The V and J calls and the clone size are those of that table, but D and trimming were determined from the DNA. Here the sample spans 150,000 to 200,000 clones, roughly 80% being singletons. Germline V CDR1 and CDR2: SEHNR, FQNEAQ (reference sequence). CDR3 length: 15 residues. J was trimmed by 5 bases and V by 1 base; bases with no gene match: 2. The sample taken for sequencing was peripheral blood. The V gene is TRBV7-9, the J gene TRBJ2-3; 11 nucleotides line up with TRBD2. The sequence came from a woman in her seventies with acute or convalescent COVID-19. CDR3 region: CASSLGLAGLDTQYF. In DNA form, the CDR3 reads TGTGCCAGCAGCTTAGGACTAGCGGGACTAGATACGCAGTATTTT.